These T cell receptor beta chains were read from a single sample in a study of cytomegalovirus exposure and HLA in healthy donors. Assay: immunoSEQ multiplex PCR; the TCRdb copy retains only in-frame clones and omits some. The sample yields approximately 70,000 clones, over 90% seen once. The sequenced material came from PBMCs. These receptors were obtained from a woman aged 18-29 years in good health and CMV-seropositive. Both conserved end residues are part of each CDR3. D genes are given only for firm matches. Clone size is not always given. Where it is, it says once, few, many or a class for expanded clones.

CDR3	DNA	D	V	J	size
CASGTGGDYGYTF	TGTGCCAGCGGGACAGGGGGGGACTATGGCTACACCTTC	TRBD1	TRBV6-1	TRBJ1-2	NA
CASSPGVGQGGYEQYF	TGCGCCAGCAGCCCGGGAGTCGGACAGGGGGGTTACGAGCAGTACTTC	TRBD1	TRBV4-1	TRBJ2-7	once
CASSLWAGKFGTDTQYF	TGTGCCAGCAGTTTATGGGCAGGCAAATTCGGCACAGATACGCAGTATTTT	NA	TRBV28	TRBJ2-3	NA
CASSRQGRYDEQFF	TGTGCCAGCAGTCGACAGGGCCGATACGATGAGCAGTTCTTC	TRBD1	TRBV6-5	TRBJ2-1	NA
CASSQFSGLAGGRSSYNEQFF	TGCGCCAGCAGCCAGTTCTCGGGACTAGCGGGAGGGCGAAGCTCCTACAATGAGCAGTTCTTC	TRBD2	TRBV4-1	TRBJ2-1	once
CASSSVQFLGGETQYF	TGTGCCAGCAGCTCCGTTCAGTTCCTGGGAGGAGAGACCCAGTACTTC	NA	TRBV7-9	TRBJ2-5	NA
CASSYATGLQETQYF	TGTGCCAGCAGTTACGCCACCGGACTCCAAGAGACCCAGTACTTC	NA	TRBV6-6	TRBJ2-5	NA
CASSLGLAGGNTGELFF	TGCGCCAGCAGCTTGGGACTAGCGGGGGGAAACACCGGGGAGCTGTTTTTT	TRBD2	TRBV5-1	TRBJ2-2	NA
CASSLGTRVYEQFF	TGTGCCAGCAGCTTAGGGACTAGGGTCTATGAGCAGTTCTTC	TRBD2	TRBV11-1	TRBJ2-1	NA
CASSPPNRGATGNTIYF	TGTGCCAGCTCACCACCCAATCGGGGGGCTACTGGAAACACCATATATTTT	NA	TRBV18	TRBJ1-3	NA
CASSIPQGAVAGYTF	TGTGCCAGCAGTATACCTCAGGGGGCTGTAGCTGGCTACACCTTC	TRBD1	TRBV28	TRBJ1-2	NA
CASSSREGGNTIYF	TGCGCCAGCAGCTCCAGGGAGGGTGGAAACACCATATATTTT	NA	TRBV5-1	TRBJ1-3	NA